The 5 T cell receptor beta chains presented below share a single source sample, sequenced in a study of Graves' ophthalmopathy and Graves' hyperthyroidism. Researchers took RNA transcripts and amplified TCR beta CDR3 regions from them. HTBI primers were used in a first-round RT-PCR, which preceded a second-round multiplex PCR. TCRdb re-called the multiplex PCR reads with MiXCR, one entry per CDR3 protein. The table records 400,000 to 450,000 distinct CDR3 sequences, approximately 21% of them present only once. Sequencing input: peripheral blood. All receptors derive from a woman younger than 30 with stable Graves' hyperthyroidism.

A note on this clonotype: Possible read error: a much larger clone is one base away. No conserved phenylalanine or tryptophan is present at the end of the CDR3, so a read error is the likely explanation. V gene TRBV12-3 or TRBV12-4 combines with J gene TRBJ2-6; possible D gene TRBD1, 6 bases. Deletions cut 5 bases from V and 1 base from J, with 18 bases between. The CDR3 consists of 18 residues. The CDR3 is CASSGLPDRTSGANVLTY. The CDR3 region has the DNA TGTGCCAGCAGTGGCCTCCCCGACAGGACTTCTGGGGCCAACGTCCTGACTTAC.

In its sample, this clonotype was seen a few times. The genes are TRBV9 and TRBJ1-1; D might be TRBD1 (5 bases). The germline V gene has CDR1 SGDLS and CDR2 YYNGEE. The CDR3 contains 14 residues. V lost 2 bases to trimming and J lost 6 bases, with 14 bases between them. The CDR3: CASSVTSFRAEAFF. CDR3 nucleotides: TGTGCCAGCAGCGTCACCTCCTTCAGGGCTGAAGCTTTCTTT.

The table lists this clonotype with a few counts. A much larger clone differs from this one at a single base, so this may be a read error. The CDR3 DNA follows: TGTGCCAGCAGCCGCCTACCGCGCGAGACCAAGTACTTC. It is translated as CASSRLPRETKYF. The V call is TRBV7-6, the J call TRBJ2-5; D is unclear. There are 13 residues in the CDR3. The germline V gene encodes CDR1 SGHVS and CDR2 FNYEAQ.

In this sample, this clonotype turned up many times. The rearrangement links TRBV18 to TRBJ2-5; 10 nucleotides agree with TRBD2. V was clipped by 2 bases and J by 2 bases; unmatched bases: 8. This CDR3 is 17 amino acids long. Germline CDR1 reads KGHSH; CDR2 reads LQKENI. The CDR3 DNA is TGTGCCAGCTCACCAAGCTCCCTAGCGGGAGTTCAAGAGACCCAGTACTTC. Translating it yields CASSPSSLAGVQETQYF.

This clonotype was seen at least ten times. The chain recombines TRBV6-2 or TRBV6-3 with TRBJ2-2, with a possible D match to TRBD1 (6 bases). The CDR3 spans 14 residues. Germline V gene sequence: CDR1 MNHEY, CDR2 SVGEGT. Trimming took off 5 bases at V and 7 bases at J, with 14 bases between the two ends. CDR3 coding DNA: TGTGCCAGCAGTATCCAGGGGCTAAGCGGGGAGCTGTTTTTT. It specifies CASSIQGLSGELFF.